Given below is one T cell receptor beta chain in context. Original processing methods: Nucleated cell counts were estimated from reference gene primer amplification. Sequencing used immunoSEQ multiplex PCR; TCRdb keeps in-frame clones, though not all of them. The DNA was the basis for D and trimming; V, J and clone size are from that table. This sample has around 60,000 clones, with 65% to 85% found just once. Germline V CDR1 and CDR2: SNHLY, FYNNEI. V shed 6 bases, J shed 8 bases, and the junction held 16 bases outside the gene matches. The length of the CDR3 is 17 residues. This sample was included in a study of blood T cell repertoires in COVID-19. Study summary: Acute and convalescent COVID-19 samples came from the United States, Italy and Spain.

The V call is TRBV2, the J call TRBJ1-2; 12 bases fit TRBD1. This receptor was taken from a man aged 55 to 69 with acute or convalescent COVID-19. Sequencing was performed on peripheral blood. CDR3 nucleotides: TGTGCCAGCAGGCCAATGAGTCCGGGACAGGGGGCGACGGGCTACACCTTC. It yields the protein CASRPMSPGQGATGYTF.